Below, one TCR beta chain is given with its context. The sample originates from a study of blood T cells in healthy people across ages. Sample-barcoded 5' priming and a J-beta primer mix drove a second PCR of roughly 6 to 12 cycles. Using its own MiXCR run on the 5' RACE reads, TCRdb lists one record per CDR3 protein. The sample records around 1,000,000 distinct CDR3 sequences, roughly 24% being singletons. The trim removed 4 bases at V and 10 bases at J, leaving 11 bases unmatched. CDR1 and CDR2 (germline): MNHEY, SVGAGI. The CDR3 contains 15 residues. These data were also filed under a second study, of T cells of mothers and their children.

The rearrangement uses TRBV6-5 and TRBJ2-1, with TRBD1 matching over 9 bases. The sequence was collected from a girl aged 2-15 years in good health. The sequencing sample was made of blood. CDR3 DNA: TGTGCCAGCAGTTTCGGGGACAGGGACAATGAAGAGCAGTTCTTC. As protein: CASSFGDRDNEEQFF.